These 13 T cell receptor beta chains originate from one sample sequenced in a study of T-cell reconstitution after alpha-beta-depleted transplantation in children. A library of TCRbeta sequences, prepared with unique molecular identifiers, was generated. Via MiXCR, TCRdb re-called the PCR reads, giving one row per CDR3 protein. The sample holds around 78,000 distinct CDR3 sequences, less than 15% seen once. Sequencing used PBMCs, mostly from graft donor cells, obtained 180 days after TCRalphabeta/CD19-depleted stem cell transplant. The receptors derive from a male patient between 2 and 10 years old who had a stem cell transplant for acute lymphoblastic leukemia, so the T cells may come from the graft donor.

This clonotype was detected only a few times. The chain joins TRBV27 to TRBJ2-7, with D unclear. The CDR3 contains 13 residues. V was trimmed by 5 bases and J by 0 bases, leaving 8 bases between them. Germline lookup yields CDR1 MNHEY and CDR2 SMNVEV (reference sequence). The chain's CDR3 is CASSPLSSYEQYF. The CDR3 DNA reads TGTGCCAGCAGTCCCTTAAGCTCCTACGAGCAGTACTTC.

This chain links TRBV5-4 with TRBJ2-3; 11 bases are a match to TRBD2. Trimming removed 0 bases from V and 3 bases from J; junction bases left unmatched: 9. The CDR3 is made up of 18 amino acids. Germline values: CDR1 SGHNT, CDR2 YYREEE (reference sequence). The CDR3 loop reads CASSLEGRTSGPTDTQYF. DNA for the CDR3: TGTGCCAGCAGCTTGGAGGGGCGGACTAGCGGGCCTACAGATACGCAGTATTTT.

V and J are TRBV7-2 and TRBJ2-4, with a possible D match to TRBD2 (7 bases). Germline-derived CDR1 and CDR2 are SGHTA and FQGNSA. The CDR3 length is 14 residues. V lost 3 bases and J 9 bases, leaving 15 bases between the germline ends. CDR3 sequence (DNA): TGTGCCAGCAGCTTGGGGGGGGCGATAGGCATTCAGTACTTC. Translating it yields CASSLGGAIGIQYF.

This clonotype was picked up a small number of times. The chain has TRBV15 and TRBJ2-5; 8 bases fit TRBD1. J was trimmed by 4 bases and V by 1 base; bases with no gene match: 5. The V gene's germline CDR1 is LNHNV and CDR2 YYDKDF (reference sequence). The CDR3 contains 15 residues. The CDR3 protein is CATSRVGTGGETQYF. Written as DNA, the CDR3 is TGTGCCACCAGCAGAGTTGGGACAGGAGGAGAGACCCAGTACTTC.

The genes are TRBV3-1 and TRBJ2-7; no definite D call. The germline V gene has CDR1 LGHDT and CDR2 YNNKEL (reference sequence). There are 14 residues in the CDR3. V lost 0 bases and J 3 bases, leaving 9 bases between the germline ends. CDR3 DNA sequence: TGTGCCAGCAGCCAAGATAGGTACGGCTACGAGCAGTACTTC. Protein sequence: CASSQDRYGYEQYF.

CDR3: CSAMRGRTYNEQFF. The CDR3, as DNA: TGCAGTGCTATGAGAGGGAGGACGTACAATGAGCAGTTCTTC. The rearrangement uses TRBV20-1 and TRBJ2-1; weak D call: TRBD2 (6 bases). Trimming cost V 4 bases and J 4 bases, with 14 bases left between them. The CDR3 has 14 amino acids. Germline CDR1 and CDR2: DFQATT and SNEGSKA (reference sequence).

Details on this clonotype: Just one base apart from a much larger clone, this may be a read error. The chain joins TRBV15 to TRBJ2-7; 7 bases agree with TRBD1. The ends lost 1 base at V and 3 bases at J; junction bases unmatched: 9. In germline, CDR1 is LNHNV, CDR2 YYDKDF (reference sequence). CDR3 size: 16 residues. CDR3 loop: CATSRGRDRSYYEQYF. The CDR3 region has the DNA TGTGCCACCAGCAGAGGCCGGGACAGAAGCTACTACGAGCAGTACTTC.

The chain is built from TRBV7-6 and TRBJ1-2; D gene ambiguous. The CDR3 spans 13 residues. CDR1 and CDR2 (germline): SGHVS, FNYEAQ. V dropped 5 bases and J dropped 3 bases, with 10 bases sitting between them. The CDR3 sequence: CASSATAHYGYTF. The CDR3 nucleotides are TGTGCCAGCAGCGCCACAGCTCACTATGGCTACACCTTC.

The chain joins TRBV11-2 to TRBJ2-5, with D maybe TRBD2 (6 bases). CDR3 length equals 17 residues. V was clipped by 3 bases and J by 2 bases, with 19 bases between them. Germline CDR1 is SGHAT and CDR2 is FQNNGV. The CDR3 DNA is TGTGCCAGCAGCTTTTGGGGGAGGCTTCCGGGGCAAGAGACCCAGTACTTC. Its translation is CASSFWGRLPGQETQYF.

The V and J genes are TRBV24-1 and TRBJ2-5; 8 bases fit TRBD1. Unmatched junction bases numbered 6, after V lost 3 bases and J lost 4 bases. CDR3 length: 15 residues. CDR1 is KGHDR and CDR2 is SFDVKD in the germline V gene. The chain's CDR3 is CATSDRDRSRETQYF. The CDR3 DNA is TGTGCCACCAGTGATAGGGACAGGTCGAGAGAGACCCAGTACTTC.

This chain uses TRBV7-2 with TRBJ2-7, with 11 positions matching TRBD1. The CDR3 is 14 amino acids. Trimming cost V 3 bases and J 7 bases; bases outside gene matches: 5. In germline, CDR1 is SGHTA, CDR2 FQGNSA. This chain's CDR3 is CASSFADRGQEQYF. In DNA form, the CDR3 reads TGTGCCAGCAGCTTCGCGGACAGGGGGCAAGAGCAGTACTTC.

Only a few counts were recorded for this clonotype. This chain links TRBV5-6 with TRBJ2-7; no clear D. CDR1 and CDR2 (germline): SGHDT, YYEEEE. The CDR3 has 12 amino acids. Trimming took 3 bases from V and 2 from J, leaving 6 bases between them. CDR3 region: CASSSGPYEQYF. DNA of the CDR3: TGTGCCAGCAGCTCCGGACCCTACGAGCAGTACTTC.

The chain recombines TRBV18 with TRBJ2-7; possibly TRBD1 for D (6 bases). This CDR3 has 14 residues. Germline V gene sequence: CDR1 KGHSH, CDR2 LQKENI. V was trimmed by 3 bases and J by 7 bases, leaving 16 bases between them. The CDR3 DNA reads as TGTGCCAGCTCACCCTGGGGGCGCCTAAGTGAGCAGTACTTC. Its translation: CASSPWGRLSEQYF.